The clone carrying this T cell receptor beta chain was recorded at least ten times. Its antigen remains unknown. The study amplified TCR beta CDR3 regions using RNA transcripts. RT-PCR was first run with HTBI primers, then multiplex PCR in a second round. TCRdb reprocessed the multiplex PCR reads with MiXCR, giving one entry per CDR3 protein. The table records more than 550,000 distinct CDR3 sequences, about 41% of them present only once. CDR3 size: 15 residues. Germline V lookup: CDR1 SGHNT, CDR2 YYREEE (reference sequence). Trimming shortened V by 5 bases and J by 0 bases, and 9 bases separated the two germline ends. This record belongs to a study of Graves' ophthalmopathy and Graves' hyperthyroidism. Study details: The collection of peripheral blood took place at initial diagnosis, before any treatment.

Study-wide points: A majority of expanded thyroid clonotypes exceeding 0.001 frequency were likewise present in blood.

Sequenced material: peripheral blood. The rearrangement links TRBV5-4 to TRBJ2-6; D remains ambiguous. The receptor comes from an adult man with Graves' ophthalmopathy. The CDR3, as DNA: TGTGCCAGCAGACCAATGGGCTCTGGGGCCAACGTCCTGACTTTC. Its protein is CASRPMGSGANVLTF.